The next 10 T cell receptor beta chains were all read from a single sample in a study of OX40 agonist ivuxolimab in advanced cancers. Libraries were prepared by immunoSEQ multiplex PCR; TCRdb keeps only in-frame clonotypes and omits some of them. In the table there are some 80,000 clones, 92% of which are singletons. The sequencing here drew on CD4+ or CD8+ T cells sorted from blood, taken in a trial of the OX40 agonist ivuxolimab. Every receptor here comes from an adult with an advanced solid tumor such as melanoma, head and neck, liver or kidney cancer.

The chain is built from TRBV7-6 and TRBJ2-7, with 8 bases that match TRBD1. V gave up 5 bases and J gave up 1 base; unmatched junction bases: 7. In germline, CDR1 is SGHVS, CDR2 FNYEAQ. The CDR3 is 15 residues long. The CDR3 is CASSARQGPSYEQYF. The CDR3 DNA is TGTGCCAGCAGCGCCCGACAGGGGCCTTCCTACGAGCAGTACTTC.

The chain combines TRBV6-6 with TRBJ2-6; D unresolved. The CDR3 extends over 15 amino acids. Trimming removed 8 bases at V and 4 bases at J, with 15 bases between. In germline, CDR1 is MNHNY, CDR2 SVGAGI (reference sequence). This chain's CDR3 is CASLNSEAGANVLTF. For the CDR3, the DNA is TGTGCCAGCCTTAACAGCGAAGCCGGGGCCAACGTCCTGACTTTC.

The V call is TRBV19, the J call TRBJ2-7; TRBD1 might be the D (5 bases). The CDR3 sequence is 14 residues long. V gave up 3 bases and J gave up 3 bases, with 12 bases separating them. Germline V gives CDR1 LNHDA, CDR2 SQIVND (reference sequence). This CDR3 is CASSIQGFGYEQYF. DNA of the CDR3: TGTGCCAGTAGTATTCAGGGATTCGGCTACGAGCAGTACTTC.

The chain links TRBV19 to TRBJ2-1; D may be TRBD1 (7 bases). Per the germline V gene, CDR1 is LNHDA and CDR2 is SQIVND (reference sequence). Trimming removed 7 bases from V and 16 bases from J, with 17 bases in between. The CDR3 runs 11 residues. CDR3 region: CASNMGRGVFF. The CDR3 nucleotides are TGTGCCAGTAATATGGGCAGGGGGGTATTCTTC.

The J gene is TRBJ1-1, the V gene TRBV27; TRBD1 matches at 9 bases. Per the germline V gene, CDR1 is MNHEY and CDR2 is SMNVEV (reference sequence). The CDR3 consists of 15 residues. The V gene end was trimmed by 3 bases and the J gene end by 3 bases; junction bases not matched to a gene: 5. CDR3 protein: CASSLGQGWDTEAFF. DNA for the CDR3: TGTGCCAGCAGTTTGGGACAGGGATGGGACACTGAAGCTTTCTTT.

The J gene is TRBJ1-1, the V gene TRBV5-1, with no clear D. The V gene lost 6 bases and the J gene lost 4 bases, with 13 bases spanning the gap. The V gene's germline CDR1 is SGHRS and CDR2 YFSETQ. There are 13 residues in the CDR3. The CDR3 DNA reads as TGCGCCAGCAAGGCGGATATTCCCACTGAAGCTTTCTTT. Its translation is CASKADIPTEAFF.

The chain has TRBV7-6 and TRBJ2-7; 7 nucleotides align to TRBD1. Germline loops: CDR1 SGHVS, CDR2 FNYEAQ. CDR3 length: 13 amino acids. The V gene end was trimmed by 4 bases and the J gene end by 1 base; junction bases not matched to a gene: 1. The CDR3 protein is CASSSGQSYEQYF. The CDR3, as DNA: TGTGCCAGCAGCTCGGGACAGTCCTACGAGCAGTACTTC.

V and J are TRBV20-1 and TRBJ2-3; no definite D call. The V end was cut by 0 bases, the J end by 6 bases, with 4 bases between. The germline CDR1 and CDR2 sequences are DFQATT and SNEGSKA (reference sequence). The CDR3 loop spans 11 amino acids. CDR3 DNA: TGCAGTGCTAGAGATAGGGATACGCAGTATTTT. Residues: CSARDRDTQYF.

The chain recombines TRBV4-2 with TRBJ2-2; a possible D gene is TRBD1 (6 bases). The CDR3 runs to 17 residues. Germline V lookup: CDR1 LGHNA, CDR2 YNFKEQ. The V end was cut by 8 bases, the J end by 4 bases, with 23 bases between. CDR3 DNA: TGTGCCAGCGCCAATCTTCCGGACAGCCTAACCACCGGGGAGCTGTTTTTT. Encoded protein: CASANLPDSLTTGELFF.

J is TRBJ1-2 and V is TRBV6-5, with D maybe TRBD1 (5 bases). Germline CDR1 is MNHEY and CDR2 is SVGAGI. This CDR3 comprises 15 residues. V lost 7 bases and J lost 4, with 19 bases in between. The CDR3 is CASISPEGQGYGYTF. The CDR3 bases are TGTGCCAGCATCTCCCCAGAAGGACAAGGCTATGGCTACACCTTC.